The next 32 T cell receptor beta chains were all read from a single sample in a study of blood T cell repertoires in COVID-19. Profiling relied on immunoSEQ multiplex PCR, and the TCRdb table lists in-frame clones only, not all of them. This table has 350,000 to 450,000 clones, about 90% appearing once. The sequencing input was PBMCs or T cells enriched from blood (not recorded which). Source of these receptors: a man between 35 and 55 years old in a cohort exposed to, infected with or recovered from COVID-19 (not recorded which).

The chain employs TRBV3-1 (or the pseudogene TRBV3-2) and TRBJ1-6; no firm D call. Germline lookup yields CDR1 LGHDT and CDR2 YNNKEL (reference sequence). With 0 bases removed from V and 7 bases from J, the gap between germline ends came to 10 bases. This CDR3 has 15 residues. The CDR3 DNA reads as TGTGCCAGCAGCCAAGAGTACAGACCCAATTCACCCCTCCACTTT. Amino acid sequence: CASSQEYRPNSPLHF.

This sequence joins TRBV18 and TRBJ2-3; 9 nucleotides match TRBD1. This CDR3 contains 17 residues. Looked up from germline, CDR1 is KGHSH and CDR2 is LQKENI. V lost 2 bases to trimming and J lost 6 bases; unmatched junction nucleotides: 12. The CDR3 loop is CASSPTPGQGWLDTQYF. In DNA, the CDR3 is TGTGCCAGCTCACCAACCCCGGGACAGGGCTGGCTGGATACGCAGTATTTT. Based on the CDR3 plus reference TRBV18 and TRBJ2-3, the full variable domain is NAGVMQNPRHLVRRRGQEARLRCSPMKGHSHVYWYRQLPEEGLKFMVYLQKENIIDESGMPKERFSAEFPKEGPSILRIQQVVRGDSAAYFCASSPTPGQGWLDTQYFGPGTRLTVL.

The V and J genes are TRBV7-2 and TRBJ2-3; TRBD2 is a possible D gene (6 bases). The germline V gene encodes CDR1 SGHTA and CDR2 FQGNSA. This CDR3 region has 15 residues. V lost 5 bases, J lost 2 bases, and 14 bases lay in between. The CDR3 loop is CASSLEGGHTDTQYF. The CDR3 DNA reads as TGTGCCAGCAGCCTAGAGGGAGGCCACACAGATACGCAGTATTTT.

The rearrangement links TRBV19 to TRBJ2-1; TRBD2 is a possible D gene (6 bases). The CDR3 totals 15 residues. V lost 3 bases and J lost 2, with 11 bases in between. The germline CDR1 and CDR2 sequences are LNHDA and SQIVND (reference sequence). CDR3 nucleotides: TGTGCCAGTAGTATCTCTAGCGAGCCCTACAATGAGCAGTTCTTC. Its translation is CASSISSEPYNEQFF.

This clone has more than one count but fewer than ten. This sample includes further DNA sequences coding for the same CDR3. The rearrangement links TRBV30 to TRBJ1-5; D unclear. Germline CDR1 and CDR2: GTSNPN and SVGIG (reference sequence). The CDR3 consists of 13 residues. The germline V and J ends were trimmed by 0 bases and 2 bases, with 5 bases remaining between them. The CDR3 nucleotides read TGTGCCTGGAGTGTACGGGGCAATCAGCCCCAGCATTTT. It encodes CAWSVRGNQPQHF.

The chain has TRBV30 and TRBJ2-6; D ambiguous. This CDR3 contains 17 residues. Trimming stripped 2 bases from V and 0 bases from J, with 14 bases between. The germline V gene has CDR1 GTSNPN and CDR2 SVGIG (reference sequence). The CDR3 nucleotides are TGTGCCTGGAGTCCTGGGCCCGTAAACTCTGGGGCCAACGTCCTGACTTTC. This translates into CAWSPGPVNSGANVLTF.

For the CDR3, the DNA is TGTGCCAGCAGGTTAGCGGGAGAATTGGATACGCAGTATTTT. Its translation: CASRLAGELDTQYF. The V call is TRBV27, the J call TRBJ2-3, with 9 bases matching TRBD2. This CDR3 contains 14 residues. Trimming took 6 bases from V and 6 from J; bases not matched to a gene: 7. CDR1 is MNHEY and CDR2 is SMNVEV in the germline V gene (reference sequence).

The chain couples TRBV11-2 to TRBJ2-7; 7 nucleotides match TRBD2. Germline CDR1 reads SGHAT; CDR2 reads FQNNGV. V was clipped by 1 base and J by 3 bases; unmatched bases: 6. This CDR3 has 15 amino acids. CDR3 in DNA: TGTGCCAGCAGCTTAGGTCTAGCGGAAGACTACGAGCAGTACTTC. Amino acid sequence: CASSLGLAEDYEQYF.

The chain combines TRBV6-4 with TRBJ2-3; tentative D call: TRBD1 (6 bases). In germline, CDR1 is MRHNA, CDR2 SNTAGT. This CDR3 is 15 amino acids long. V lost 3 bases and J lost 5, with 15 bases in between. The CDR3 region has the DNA TGTGCCAGCAGTGAGGGGGCGGCCTGGAGAGATACGCAGTATTTT. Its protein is CASSEGAAWRDTQYF.

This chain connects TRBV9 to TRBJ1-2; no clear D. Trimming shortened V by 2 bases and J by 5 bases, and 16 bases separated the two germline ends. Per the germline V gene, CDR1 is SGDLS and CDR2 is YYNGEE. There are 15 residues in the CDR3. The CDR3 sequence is CASSVGFGPLYGYTF. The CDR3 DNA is TGTGCCAGCAGCGTTGGCTTCGGTCCACTATATGGCTACACCTTC.

The CDR3 sequence is CASSNPPGRTQEAFF. CDR3 in DNA: TGTGCCAGCAGCAACCCCCCGGGGAGAACCCAAGAAGCTTTCTTT. The J gene is TRBJ1-1, the V gene TRBV9; D not certain. CDR1 and CDR2 (germline): SGDLS, YYNGEE. The germline V and J ends were trimmed by 4 bases and 8 bases, with 21 bases remaining between them. The CDR3 consists of 15 residues.

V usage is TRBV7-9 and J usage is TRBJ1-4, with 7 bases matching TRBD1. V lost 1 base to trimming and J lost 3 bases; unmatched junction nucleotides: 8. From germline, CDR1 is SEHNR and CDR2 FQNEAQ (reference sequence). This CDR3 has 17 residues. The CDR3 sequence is CASSLGFKGAANEKLFF. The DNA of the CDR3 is TGTGCCAGCAGCTTAGGGTTCAAGGGGGCGGCTAATGAAAAACTGTTTTTT. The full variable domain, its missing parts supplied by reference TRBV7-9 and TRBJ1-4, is DTGVSQNPRHKITKRGQNVTFRCDPISEHNRLYWYRQTLGQGPEFLTYFQNEAQLEKSRLLSDRFSAERPKGSFSTLEIQRTEQGDSAMYLCASSLGFKGAANEKLFFGSGTQLSVL.

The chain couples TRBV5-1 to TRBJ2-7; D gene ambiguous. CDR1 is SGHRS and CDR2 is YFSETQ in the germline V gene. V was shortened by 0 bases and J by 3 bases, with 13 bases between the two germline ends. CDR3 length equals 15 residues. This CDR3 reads CASSLASDLIYEQYF. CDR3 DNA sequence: TGCGCCAGCAGCTTGGCCAGCGATCTGATCTACGAGCAGTACTTC.

As DNA, the CDR3 is TGTGCCAGCAGCTTACCCCGAACACAGACCCAGTACTTC. Encoded protein: CASSLPRTQTQYF. This chain uses TRBV7-9 with TRBJ2-5, with D unresolved. Trimming pared 2 bases from V and 6 bases from J, leaving 10 bases between. The V gene's germline CDR1 is SEHNR and CDR2 FQNEAQ (reference sequence). The CDR3 runs 13 residues. The full variable domain, completed using reference TRBV7-9 and TRBJ2-5, is DTGVSQNPRHKITKRGQNVTFRCDPISEHNRLYWYRQTLGQGPEFLTYFQNEAQLEKSRLLSDRFSAERPKGSFSTLEIQRTEQGDSAMYLCASSLPRTQTQYFGPGTRLLVL.

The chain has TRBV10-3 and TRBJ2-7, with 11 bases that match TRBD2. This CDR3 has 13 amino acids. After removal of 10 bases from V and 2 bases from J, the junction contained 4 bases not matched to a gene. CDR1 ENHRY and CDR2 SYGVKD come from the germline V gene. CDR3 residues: CASGTSGPYEQYF. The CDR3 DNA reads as TGTGCCAGTGGGACTAGCGGCCCCTACGAGCAGTACTTC.

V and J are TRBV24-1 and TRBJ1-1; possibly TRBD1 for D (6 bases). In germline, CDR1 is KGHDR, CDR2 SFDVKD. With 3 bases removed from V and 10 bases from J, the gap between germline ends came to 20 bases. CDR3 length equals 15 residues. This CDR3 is CATSDGGQERVGAFF. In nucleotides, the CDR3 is TGTGCCACCAGTGATGGGGGACAAGAGAGAGTCGGAGCTTTCTTT.

CDR3: CASSFADSPLHF. CDR3 DNA: TGTGCCAGCAGTTTCGCAGATTCACCCCTCCACTTT. The chain is built from TRBV28 and TRBJ1-6; no firm D call. Germline CDR1 is MDHEN and CDR2 is SYDVKM. The CDR3 has 12 residues. V lost 3 bases and J 8 bases, leaving 5 bases between the germline ends.

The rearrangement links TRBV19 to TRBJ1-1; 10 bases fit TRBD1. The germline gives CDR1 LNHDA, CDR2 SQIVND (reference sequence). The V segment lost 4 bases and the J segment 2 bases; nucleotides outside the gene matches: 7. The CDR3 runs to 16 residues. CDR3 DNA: TGTGCCAGTAGTACCGCGGGACAGGGGAAAAACACTGAAGCTTTCTTT. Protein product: CASSTAGQGKNTEAFF. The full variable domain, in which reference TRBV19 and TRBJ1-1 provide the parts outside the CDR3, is DGGITQSPKYLFRKEGQNVTLSCEQNLNHDAMYWYRQDPGQGLRLIYYSQIVNDFQKGDIAEGYSVSREKKESFPLTVTSAQKNPTAFYLCASSTAGQGKNTEAFFGQGTRLTVV.

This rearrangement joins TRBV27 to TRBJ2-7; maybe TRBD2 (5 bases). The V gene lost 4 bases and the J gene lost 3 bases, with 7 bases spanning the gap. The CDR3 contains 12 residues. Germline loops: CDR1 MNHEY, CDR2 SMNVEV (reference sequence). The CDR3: CASSSGNYEQYF. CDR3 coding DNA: TGTGCCAGCAGTTCCGGGAACTACGAGCAGTACTTC.

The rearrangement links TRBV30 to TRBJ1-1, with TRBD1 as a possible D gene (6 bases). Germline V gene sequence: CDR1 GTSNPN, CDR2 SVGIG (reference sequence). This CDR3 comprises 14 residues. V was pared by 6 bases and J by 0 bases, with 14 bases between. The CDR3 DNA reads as TGTGCCTGTTCCGGGACACAAATGAACACTGAAGCTTTCTTT. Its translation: CACSGTQMNTEAFF.

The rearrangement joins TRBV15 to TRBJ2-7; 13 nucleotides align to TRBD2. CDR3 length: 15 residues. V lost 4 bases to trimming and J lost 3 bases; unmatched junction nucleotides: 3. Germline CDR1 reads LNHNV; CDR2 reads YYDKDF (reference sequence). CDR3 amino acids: CATSKGLAGDYEQYF. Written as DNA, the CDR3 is TGTGCCACCAGCAAAGGACTAGCGGGAGACTACGAGCAGTACTTC.

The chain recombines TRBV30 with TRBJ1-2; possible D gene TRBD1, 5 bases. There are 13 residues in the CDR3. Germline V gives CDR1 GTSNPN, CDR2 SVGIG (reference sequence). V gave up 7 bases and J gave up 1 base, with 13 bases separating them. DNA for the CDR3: TGTGCCTCCAGGCGGGGGAGTAACTATGGCTACACCTTC. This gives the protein CASRRGSNYGYTF.

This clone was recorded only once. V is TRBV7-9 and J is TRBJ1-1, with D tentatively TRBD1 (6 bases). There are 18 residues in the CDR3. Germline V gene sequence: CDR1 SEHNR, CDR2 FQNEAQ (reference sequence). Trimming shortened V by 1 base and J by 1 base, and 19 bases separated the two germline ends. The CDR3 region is CASSLGGRGHRENTEAFF. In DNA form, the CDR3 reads TGTGCCAGCAGCTTAGGGGGCCGGGGCCACAGGGAGAACACTGAAGCTTTCTTT.

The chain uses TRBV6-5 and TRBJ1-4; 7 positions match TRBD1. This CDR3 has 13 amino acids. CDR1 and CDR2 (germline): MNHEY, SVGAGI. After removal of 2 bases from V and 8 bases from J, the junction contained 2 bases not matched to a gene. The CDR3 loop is CASSYRGPEKLFF. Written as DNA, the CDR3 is TGTGCCAGCAGTTACAGGGGGCCGGAAAAACTGTTTTTT.

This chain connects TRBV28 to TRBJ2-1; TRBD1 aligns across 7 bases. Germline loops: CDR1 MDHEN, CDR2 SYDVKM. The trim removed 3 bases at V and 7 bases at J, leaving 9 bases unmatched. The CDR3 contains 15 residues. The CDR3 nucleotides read TGTGCCAGCAGTTTTGAAAGGGGGCGTTGGAATGAGCAGTTCTTC. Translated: CASSFERGRWNEQFF.

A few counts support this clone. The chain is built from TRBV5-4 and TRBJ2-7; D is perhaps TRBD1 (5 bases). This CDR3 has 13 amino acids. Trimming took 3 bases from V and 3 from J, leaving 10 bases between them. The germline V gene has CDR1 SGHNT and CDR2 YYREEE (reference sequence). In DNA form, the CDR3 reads TGTGCCAGCAGCTACATAGACAGCTACGAGCAGTACTTC. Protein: CASSYIDSYEQYF.

The CDR3 here is CANKPPTSGALNTGELFF. CDR3 coding DNA: TGTGCCAACAAACCCCCGACTAGCGGAGCTCTGAACACCGGGGAGCTGTTTTTT. The chain couples TRBV6-8 to TRBJ2-2; 9 bases agree with TRBD2. With V trimmed by 10 bases and J by 1 base, 16 bases remained unmatched. CDR1 is MNHGY, CDR2 SAAAGT, per germline. The CDR3 extends over 18 amino acids.

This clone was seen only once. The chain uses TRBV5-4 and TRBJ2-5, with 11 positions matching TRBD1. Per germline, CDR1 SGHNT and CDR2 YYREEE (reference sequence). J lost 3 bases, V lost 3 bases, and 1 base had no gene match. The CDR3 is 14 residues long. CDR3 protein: CASSWDRGKETQYF. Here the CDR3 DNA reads TGTGCCAGCAGCTGGGACAGGGGGAAAGAGACCCAGTACTTC.

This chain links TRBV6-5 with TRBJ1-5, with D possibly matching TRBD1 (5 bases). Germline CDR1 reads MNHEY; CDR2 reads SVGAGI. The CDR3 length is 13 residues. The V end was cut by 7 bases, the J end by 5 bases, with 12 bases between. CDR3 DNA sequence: TGTGCCAGCACCCTGGGGGGGTATCAGCCCCAGCATTTT. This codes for CASTLGGYQPQHF.

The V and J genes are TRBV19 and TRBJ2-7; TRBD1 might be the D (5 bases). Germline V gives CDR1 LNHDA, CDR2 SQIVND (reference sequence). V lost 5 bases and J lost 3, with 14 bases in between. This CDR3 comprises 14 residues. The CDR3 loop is CASSPTALNYEQYF. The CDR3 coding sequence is TGTGCCAGTAGTCCGACAGCTTTAAACTACGAGCAGTACTTC.

CDR3 sequence (DNA): TGTGCCAGCAGCGTGACTAGCGGGAGGCCCTACGAGCAGTACTTC. Translating gives CASSVTSGRPYEQYF. The J gene is TRBJ2-7, the V gene TRBV7-8; TRBD2 matches at 13 bases. J gave up 2 bases and V 5 bases, and 3 bases lay outside the gene matches. This CDR3 contains 15 residues. Germline CDR1 reads SGHVS; CDR2 reads FQNEAQ.

CDR3 bases: TGTGCCAGTAGTATACTAGCGGGTCAGAATTACAATGAGCAGTTCTTC. Amino acid sequence: CASSILAGQNYNEQFF. This chain joins TRBV19 and TRBJ2-1; 8 bases are shared with TRBD2. The CDR3 is 16 amino acids. V was clipped by 2 bases and J by 4 bases; unmatched bases: 7. In germline, CDR1 is LNHDA, CDR2 SQIVND (reference sequence). Variable domain in full (rest from reference TRBV19 and TRBJ2-1): DGGITQSPKYLFRKEGQNVTLSCEQNLNHDAMYWYRQDPGQGLRLIYYSQIVNDFQKGDIAEGYSVSREKKESFPLTVTSAQKNPTAFYLCASSILAGQNYNEQFFGPGTRLTVL.